This T cell receptor (beta chain) stems from a study of T-cell memory formation after mild COVID-19. Employing constant-segment primers, 5'RACE generated TCR alpha and TCR beta cDNA libraries bearing sample barcodes and UMIs. TCRdb fed the 5' RACE reads into MiXCR, producing one record per CDR3 protein. The sample lists about 560,000 distinct CDR3 sequences, about 20% seen once, with roughly 9.1% in the top ten. In germline, CDR1 is MNHNS, CDR2 SASEGT. The CDR3 is 16 amino acids. Germline trimming cut 6 bases from V and 1 base from J; bases unmatched to any gene: 9. This clonotype was observed a single time. Antigen specificity is unknown. Findings and limits, study-wide: Day 15 to 85 contracting clones showed balanced CD4/CD8; day 15 to 37 expanders favored CD4+. Cross-reactive memory apparently joined, as some responding clones appeared in pre-infection memory.

Sequenced material: PBMCs or a T cell subset sorted from them (not recorded which). This clonotype was obtained from an adult woman who had mild COVID-19 (a few samples of this study predate the infection). Cell type and time point are not known. The J gene is TRBJ1-5, the V gene TRBV6-1; 7 bases align to TRBD1. The DNA for the CDR3 is TGTGCCAGCAGGCCCTCAGGGGGTAGGAGCAATCAGCCCCAGCATTTT. Translating gives CASRPSGGRSNQPQHF.